This TCR beta chain was sequenced in a study of spatial heterogeneity in lung cancer. Time point reported: sample taken at primary tumor resection. Researchers sequenced whole RNA taken from tumor, nontumor lung or frozen PBMC without sorting. TCRdb processed the 5' RACE reads anew with MiXCR; each CDR3 protein has one entry. This table has some 100,000 distinct CDR3 sequences, 12% appearing once. Sequencing used PBMCs, obtained at surgery. This TCR was recovered from a male donor with early-stage non-small cell lung cancer.

This CDR3 reads CASSQDAGVNLYEQYF. DNA for the CDR3: TGCGCCAGCAGCCAAGATGCGGGAGTTAATCTCTACGAGCAGTACTTC. J is TRBJ2-7 and V is TRBV4-3, with TRBD2 identical over 7 bases. The CDR3 covers 16 residues. The germline gives CDR1 LGHNA, CDR2 YSLEER. V lost 0 bases to trimming and J lost 3 bases; unmatched junction nucleotides: 8.